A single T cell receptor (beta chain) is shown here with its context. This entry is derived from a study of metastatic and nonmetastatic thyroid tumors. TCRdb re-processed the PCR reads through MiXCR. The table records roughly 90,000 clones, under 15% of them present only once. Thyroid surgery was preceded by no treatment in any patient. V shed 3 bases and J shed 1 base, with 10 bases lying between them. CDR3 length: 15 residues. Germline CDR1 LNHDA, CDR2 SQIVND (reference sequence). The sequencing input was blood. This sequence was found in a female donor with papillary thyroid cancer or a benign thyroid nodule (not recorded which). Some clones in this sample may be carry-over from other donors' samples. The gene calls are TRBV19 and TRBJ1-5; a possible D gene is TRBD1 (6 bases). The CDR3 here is CASSITGTSNQPQHF. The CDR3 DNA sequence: TGTGCCAGTAGTATCACCGGGACAAGCAATCAGCCCCAGCATTTT.